This TCR beta chain is from a study of blood T cell repertoires in COVID-19. Study details: Italy, Spain and the United States were the sources of the convalescent and acute COVID-19 samples.

The V gene lost 0 bases and the J gene lost 1 base, with 13 bases spanning the gap. Germline V gene lookup returns CDR1 WSHSY and CDR2 SAAADI. The CDR3 runs 18 residues. Per the original methods: For nucleated cells, counts were estimated from reference gene primer amplification. Here immunoSEQ multiplex PCR was the method, and the copy in TCRdb shows in-frame clones only, minus some. V and J calls and clone size come straight from that table; D and trimming were deduced from the DNA. The data show about 52,000 clones, about four fifths seen once. Seattle's enrolled individuals joined amid active infection and were then monitored longitudinally.

The chain couples TRBV10-2 to TRBJ2-6; D might be TRBD2 (6 bases). The sequenced sample consisted of peripheral blood. This receptor was taken from a woman of 80 years or more with COVID-19, enrolled during active disease. The CDR3 DNA is TGCGCCAGCAGTGAGTCGGGGACTCGCCTGTCTGGGGCCAACGTCCTGACTTTC. It encodes CASSESGTRLSGANVLTF.